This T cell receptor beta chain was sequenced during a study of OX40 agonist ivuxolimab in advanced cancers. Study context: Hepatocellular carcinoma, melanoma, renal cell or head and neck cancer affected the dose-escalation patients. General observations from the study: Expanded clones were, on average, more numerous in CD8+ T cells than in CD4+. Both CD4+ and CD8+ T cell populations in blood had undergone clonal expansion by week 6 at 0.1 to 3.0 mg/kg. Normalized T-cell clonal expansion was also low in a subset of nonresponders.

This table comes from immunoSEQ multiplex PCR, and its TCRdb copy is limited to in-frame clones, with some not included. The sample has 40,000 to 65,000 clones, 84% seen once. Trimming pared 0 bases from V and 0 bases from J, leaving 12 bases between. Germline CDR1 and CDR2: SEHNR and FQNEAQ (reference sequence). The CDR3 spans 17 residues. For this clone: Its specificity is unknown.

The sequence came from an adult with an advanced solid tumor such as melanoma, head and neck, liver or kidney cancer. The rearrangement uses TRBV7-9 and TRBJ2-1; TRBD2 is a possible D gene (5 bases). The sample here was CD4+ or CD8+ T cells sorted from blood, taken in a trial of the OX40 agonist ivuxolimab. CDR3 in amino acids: CASSLAGAVSSYNEQFF. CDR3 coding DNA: TGTGCCAGCAGCTTAGCGGGAGCGGTGAGCTCCTACAATGAGCAGTTCTTC.